This TCR beta chain came from a study of T cell repertoires in cytomegalovirus infection. Germline assignment: CDR1 SGDLS and CDR2 YYNGEE. V lost 3 bases to trimming and J lost 4 bases, with 16 bases between them. The CDR3 runs 15 residues. Notes on this clonotype: Its antigen is unknown.

MiXCR was run by TCRdb on the reads, yielding one entry per CDR3 protein. Among some 800,000 distinct CDR3 sequences listed, just under 30% were seen once. This receptor was identified in a human donor in good health (CMV status not recorded). Some clones in this sample may be carry-over from other donors' samples. The starting material was cultured CD8+ T cells from PBMCs, obtained from culture after CMV antigen stimulation. This chain joins TRBV9 and TRBJ1-2; tentative D call: TRBD1 (5 bases). CDR3 in amino acids: CASSAGTFAGYGYTF. The CDR3 DNA reads TGTGCCAGCAGCGCGGGGACCTTCGCAGGCTATGGCTACACCTTC.